This T cell receptor (beta chain) was observed in a study of cytomegalovirus exposure and HLA in healthy donors. On this clone itself: Its antigen is as yet unknown.

PCR employed 60 Vbeta and 13 Jbeta primers. Assay: immunoSEQ multiplex PCR; the TCRdb copy retains only in-frame clones and omits some. Of about 200,000 clones detected, roughly 80% appear once; the ten largest clones hold roughly 3.1%. V was shortened by 8 bases and J by 1 base, with 17 bases between the two germline ends. The germline V gene encodes CDR1 GTSNPN and CDR2 SVGIG (reference sequence). The CDR3 length is 15 residues. Study-wide results and caveats: Later, an analysis showed that TCR beta chains associated with HLA were more clonally expanded than others that were equally common. Analyses of presence and absence presupposed an approximately uniform sequencing depth across donors. Some highly shared sequence variants likely arose as a pipeline artifact.

The V call is TRBV30, the J call TRBJ2-2; the D gene is possibly TRBD2 (6 bases). The receptor was isolated from a man aged 40-50 years in good health and CMV-seropositive. Sequenced input: PBMCs. This CDR3 is CATGPASVNTGELFF. The CDR3 bases are TGTGCCACCGGACCCGCTAGCGTGAACACCGGGGAGCTGTTTTTT. The full variable domain, its missing parts supplied by reference TRBV30 and TRBJ2-2, is SQTIHQWPATLVQPVGSPLSLECTVEGTSNPNLYWYRQAAGRGLQLLFYSVGIGQISSEVPQNLSASRPQDRQFILSSKKLLLSDSGFYLCATGPASVNTGELFFGEGSRLTVL.